This TCR beta chain comes out of a study of vaccination and CD4 T cells after COVID-19. About the research overall: Median time from second vaccine dose to sampling was 60 to 80 days (14 to 241).

The time point here: late sampling 161 to 241 days after vaccination in a few convalescent patients. Treatment meaning: roughly 11-day PBMC culture with coronavirus spike peptide pools or control peptides (ViraFEST assay). ViraFEST expanded antigen-specific T cells with peptide pools, then sequenced TCRs. Researchers used the Oncomine TCR Beta short-read assay to sequence DNA from cultured CD4+ T cells. MiXCR, run by TCRdb on the PCR reads, gives a single entry per CDR3 protein. In the table there are fewer than 30,000 distinct CDR3 sequences, approximately 40% of which are singletons. Germline V lookup: CDR1 DFQATT, CDR2 SNEGSKA (reference sequence). This CDR3 is 14 amino acids long. V was clipped by 5 bases and J by 4 bases; unmatched bases: 8. This clonotype was seen a few times. What it binds is unknown.

This chain joins TRBV20-1 and TRBJ2-3, with 8 bases aligning to TRBD2. This clonotype was obtained from a human donor who had recovered from COVID-19. The starting material was CD4+ T cells from blood, cultured in vitro, obtained about 7 months after SARS-CoV-2 vaccination. The CDR3 DNA follows: TGCAGTGCTGACAGCGGGAGATTTTCAGATACGCAGTATTTT. Translated: CSADSGRFSDTQYF.